Below are 8 T cell receptor beta chains sequenced from a single sample in a study of T cell repertoires in cytomegalovirus infection. These receptors are not linked to any known antigen. From the reads, TCRdb called clonotypes with MiXCR, one entry per CDR3 protein. The sample includes 62,000 or so distinct CDR3 sequences, around 20% of them seen just once. The sequencing here drew on CD8+ T cells from cultured PBMCs, taken from culture after CMV antigen stimulation. These receptors were taken from a human donor in good health (CMV status not recorded). Some clones in this sample may be carry-over from other donors' samples.

The chain joins TRBV7-2 to TRBJ2-3, with TRBD2 matching over 7 bases. Germline V gene lookup returns CDR1 SGHTA and CDR2 FQGNSA. The CDR3 contains 18 residues. V shed 5 bases and J 1 base; nucleotides not matched to a gene: 15. Here the CDR3 reads CASSERSRGTPGTDTQYF. DNA of the CDR3: TGTGCCAGCAGCGAGAGATCGCGGGGGACGCCCGGCACAGATACGCAGTATTTT.

This chain links TRBV7-6 with TRBJ1-5; 9 bases align to TRBD1. Germline V gene data show CDR1 as SGHVS and CDR2 as FNYEAQ. The junction had 8 bases not matched to a gene; V was cut back by 5 bases and J by 0 bases. This CDR3 contains 17 residues. CDR3 in amino acids: CASSPTTGGYSNQPQHF. CDR3 DNA: TGTGCCAGCAGCCCAACAACAGGGGGCTATAGCAATCAGCCCCAGCATTTT.

This clonotype was found many times. This chain joins TRBV27 and TRBJ1-5; TRBD1 agrees at 10 bases. Germline V lookup: CDR1 MNHEY, CDR2 SMNVEV (reference sequence). Unmatched junction bases numbered 11, after V lost 4 bases and J lost 5 bases. This CDR3 contains 17 residues. DNA for the CDR3: TGTGCCAGCAGTTCCCCCTCGACAGGGGGCAGATATCAGCCCCAGCATTTT. Translating it yields CASSSPSTGGRYQPQHF.

The genes are TRBV9 and TRBJ2-1, with 7 positions matching TRBD2. The CDR3 sequence is 15 residues long. J was trimmed by 5 bases and V by 2 bases; bases with no gene match: 7. The germline CDR1 and CDR2 sequences are SGDLS and YYNGEE. CDR3 nucleotide sequence: TGTGCCAGCAGCGTGGGTGGGAGGGTTGACAATGAGCAGTTCTTC. It is translated as CASSVGGRVDNEQFF. The full variable domain, with the rest looked up from reference TRBV9 and TRBJ2-1, is DSGVTQTPKHLITATGQRVTLRCSPRSGDLSVYWYQQSLDQGLQFLIQYYNGEERAKGNILERFSAQQFPDLHSELNLSSLELGDSALYFCASSVGGRVDNEQFFGPGTRLTVL.

The chain uses TRBV12-3 or TRBV12-4 and TRBJ1-2; D is undetermined. This CDR3 spans 14 amino acids. V lost 0 bases to trimming and J lost 3 bases, with 8 bases between them. CDR3 protein: CASSLAGSYYGYTF. The DNA of the CDR3 is TGTGCCAGCAGTTTAGCGGGCAGCTACTATGGCTACACCTTC.

In its sample, this clonotype was seen many times. The chain is built from TRBV7-2 and TRBJ2-5; D is unresolved. The CDR3 spans 16 residues. V lost 0 bases to trimming and J lost 5 bases, with 16 bases between them. The germline V gene has CDR1 SGHTA and CDR2 FQGNSA. The DNA for the CDR3 is TGTGCCAGCAGCTTAGCGCGGCCGCAATCCTCGGAGACCCAGTACTTC. It is translated as CASSLARPQSSETQYF.

In its sample, this clonotype is medium-sized. The V call is TRBV7-8, the J call TRBJ1-2; 8 bases fit TRBD1. J gave up 4 bases and V 4 bases, and 14 bases lay outside the gene matches. The germline gives CDR1 SGHVS, CDR2 FQNEAQ. The CDR3 has 17 residues. CDR3 in DNA: TGTGCCAGCAGCTCCGCTGGGAGTCGACAGGGGAGCTATGGCTACACCTTC. This translates into CASSSAGSRQGSYGYTF.

The rearrangement joins TRBV7-2 to TRBJ1-2; D uncertain. Germline lookup yields CDR1 SGHTA and CDR2 FQGNSA. The CDR3 loop spans 14 amino acids. V was cut by 1 base and J by 8 bases, with 14 bases left in between. The CDR3 loop is CASSLVDASGGYTF. CDR3 nucleotides: TGTGCCAGCAGCTTAGTCGACGCCTCCGGGGGCTACACCTTC.